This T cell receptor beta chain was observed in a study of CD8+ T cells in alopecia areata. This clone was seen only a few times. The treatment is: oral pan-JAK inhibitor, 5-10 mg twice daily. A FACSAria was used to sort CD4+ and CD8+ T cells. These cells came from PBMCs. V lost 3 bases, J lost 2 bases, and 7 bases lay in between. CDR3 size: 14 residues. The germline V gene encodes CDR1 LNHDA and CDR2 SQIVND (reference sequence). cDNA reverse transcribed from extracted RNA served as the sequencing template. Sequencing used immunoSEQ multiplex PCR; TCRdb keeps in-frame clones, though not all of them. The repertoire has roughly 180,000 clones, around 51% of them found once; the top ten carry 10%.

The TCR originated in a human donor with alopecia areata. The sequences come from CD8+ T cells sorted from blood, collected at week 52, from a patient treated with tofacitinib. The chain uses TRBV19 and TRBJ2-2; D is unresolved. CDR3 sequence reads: CASSIPRNTGELFF. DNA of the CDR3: TGTGCCAGTAGTATCCCCAGAAACACCGGGGAGCTGTTTTTT. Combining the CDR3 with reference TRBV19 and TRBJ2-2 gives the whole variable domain DGGITQSPKYLFRKEGQNVTLSCEQNLNHDAMYWYRQDPGQGLRLIYYSQIVNDFQKGDIAEGYSVSREKKESFPLTVTSAQKNPTAFYLCASSIPRNTGELFFGEGSRLTVL.